This TCR beta chain was sequenced in a study of blood T cell repertoires in COVID-19. Profiling relied on immunoSEQ multiplex PCR, and the TCRdb table lists in-frame clones only, not all of them. The sample holds around 300,000 clones; more than 75% are singletons and the top ten take under 5.5%. The specimen was PBMCs or T cells enriched from blood (not recorded which). The sequence derives from a woman under 40 who had recovered from COVID-19.

The CDR3 here is CASNKDTAGYTF. CDR3 nucleotides: TGTGCCAGCAATAAAGACACTGCTGGCTACACCTTC. This chain uses TRBV6-5 with TRBJ1-2; D uncertain. CDR1 is MNHEY, CDR2 SVGAGI, per germline. CDR3 length equals 12 residues. V was clipped by 7 bases and J by 7 bases, with 13 bases between them.